This T cell receptor (beta chain) is from a study of T cells after yellow fever vaccination. TCRdb recomputed calls from the 5' RACE reads with MiXCR, one row per CDR3 protein. This table holds about 26,000 distinct CDR3 sequences, 4.5% found once. This clonotype was picked up many times. Trimming removed 0 bases from V and 1 base from J, with 3 bases in between. The CDR3 contains 13 residues. Germline lookup yields CDR1 LNHNV and CDR2 YYDKDF (reference sequence). The TCR was taken from a man between 18 and 35 years old who received the YFV17D yellow fever vaccine. The sequences come from PBMCs, either bulk or a sorted T-cell subset (CD4+, CD8+, memory, or dextramer-sorted; not recorded which), collected on the day of the yellow fever booster vaccination. The chain uses TRBV15 and TRBJ1-1; D gene unclear. CDR3 in amino acids: CATSRDGNTEAFF. In DNA, the CDR3 is TGTGCCACCAGCAGAGATGGGAACACTGAAGCTTTCTTT.